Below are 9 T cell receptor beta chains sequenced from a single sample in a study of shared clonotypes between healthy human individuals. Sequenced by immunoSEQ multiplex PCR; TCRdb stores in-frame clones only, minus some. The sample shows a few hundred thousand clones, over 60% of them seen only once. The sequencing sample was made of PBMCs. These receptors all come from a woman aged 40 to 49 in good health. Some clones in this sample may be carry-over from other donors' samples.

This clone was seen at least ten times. The CDR3 DNA sequence: TGCACCAGCAGCCAGGGTGCAGGGGGAAACGAGCATGGCTACACCTTC. It specifies CTSSQGAGGNEHGYTF. The gene calls are TRBV1 and TRBJ1-2; TRBD1, the D gene given by the table, was not confirmed from the DNA. TRBV1 is marked as a pseudogene. CDR3 length equals 16 residues.

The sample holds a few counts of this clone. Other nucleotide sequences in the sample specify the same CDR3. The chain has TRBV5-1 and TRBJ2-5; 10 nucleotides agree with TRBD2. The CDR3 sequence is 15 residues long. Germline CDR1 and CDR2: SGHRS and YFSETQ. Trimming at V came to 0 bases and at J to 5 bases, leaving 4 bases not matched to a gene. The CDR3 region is CASSLGLAGGETQYF. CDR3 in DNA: TGCGCCAGCAGCTTGGGACTAGCGGGCGGGGAGACCCAGTACTTC.

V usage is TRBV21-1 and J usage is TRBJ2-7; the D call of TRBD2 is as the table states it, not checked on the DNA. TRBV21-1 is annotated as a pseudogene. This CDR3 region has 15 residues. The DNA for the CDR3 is TGTGCCAGCAGCAAAGCCGCGGGGGTCGAGTACGAGCAGTACTTC. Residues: CASSKAAGVEYEQYF.

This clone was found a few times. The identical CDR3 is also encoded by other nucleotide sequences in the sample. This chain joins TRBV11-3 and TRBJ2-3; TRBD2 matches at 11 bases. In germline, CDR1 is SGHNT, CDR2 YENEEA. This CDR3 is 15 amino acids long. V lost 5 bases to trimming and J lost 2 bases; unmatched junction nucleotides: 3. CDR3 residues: CASSTGLADTDTQYF. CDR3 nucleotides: TGTGCCAGCAGCACGGGACTAGCGGACACAGATACGCAGTATTTT.

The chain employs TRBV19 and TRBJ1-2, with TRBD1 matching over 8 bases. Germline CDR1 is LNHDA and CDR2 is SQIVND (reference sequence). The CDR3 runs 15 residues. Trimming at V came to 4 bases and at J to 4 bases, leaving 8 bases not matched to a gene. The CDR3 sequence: CASSTPRTGRYGYTF. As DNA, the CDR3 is TGTGCCAGTAGTACCCCAAGGACAGGGCGCTATGGCTACACCTTC.

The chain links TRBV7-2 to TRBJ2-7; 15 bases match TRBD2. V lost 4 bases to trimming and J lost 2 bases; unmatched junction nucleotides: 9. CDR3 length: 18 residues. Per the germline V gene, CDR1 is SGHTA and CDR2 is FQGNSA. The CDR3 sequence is CASSYTPGLAGGTYEQYF. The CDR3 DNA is TGTGCCAGCAGCTATACTCCGGGACTAGCGGGAGGAACCTACGAGCAGTACTTC. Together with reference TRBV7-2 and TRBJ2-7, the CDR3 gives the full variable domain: GAGVSQSPSNKVTEKGKDVELRCDPISGHTALYWYRQSLGQGLEFLIYFQGNSAPDKSGLPSDRFSAERTGGSVSTLTIQRTQQEDSAVYLCASSYTPGLAGGTYEQYFGPGTRLTVT.

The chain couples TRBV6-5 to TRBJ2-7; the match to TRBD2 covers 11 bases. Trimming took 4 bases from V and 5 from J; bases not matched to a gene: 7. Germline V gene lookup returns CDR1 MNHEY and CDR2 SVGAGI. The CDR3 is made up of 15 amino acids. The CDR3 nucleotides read TGTGCCAGCAGTTCACCGACTAGCGGGACCAACGAGCAGTACTTC. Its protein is CASSSPTSGTNEQYF.

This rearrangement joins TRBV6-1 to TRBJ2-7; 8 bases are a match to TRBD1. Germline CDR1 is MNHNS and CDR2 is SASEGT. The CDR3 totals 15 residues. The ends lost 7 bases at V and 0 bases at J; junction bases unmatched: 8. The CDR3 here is CASTQDRAFSYEQYF. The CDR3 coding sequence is TGTGCCAGCACCCAGGACAGGGCATTCTCCTACGAGCAGTACTTC.

CDR3: CASSLRGTGKGSYNEQFF. For the CDR3, the DNA is TGTGCCAGCAGCTTAAGAGGGACAGGGAAGGGCTCCTACAATGAGCAGTTCTTC. The rearrangement joins TRBV7-9 to TRBJ2-1; 9 bases match TRBD1. V trimming: 2 bases; J trimming: 0 bases; junction bases outside the gene matches: 8. The CDR3 has 18 amino acids. The germline gives CDR1 SEHNR, CDR2 FQNEAQ (reference sequence).